This T cell receptor (beta chain) was sequenced in a study of blood T cell repertoires in COVID-19. Authors' data handling: Amplification of reference gene primers was used by the study to estimate nucleated cell counts. Only in-frame clones appear in the TCRdb table, and some are missing; sequencing was by immunoSEQ multiplex PCR. The V and J calls and clone size come from that table; D and trimming were worked out from the DNA. The table lists tens of thousands of clones, around three quarters of them singletons, with roughly a fifth in the top ten. Per the germline V gene, CDR1 is SGHTA and CDR2 is FQGNSA. The junction had 7 bases not matched to a gene; V was cut back by 3 bases and J by 3 bases. The CDR3 totals 16 residues.

The rearrangement joins TRBV7-2 to TRBJ2-2, with TRBD1 matching over 7 bases. The receptor was derived from a woman of 80 years or more with acute or convalescent COVID-19. The specimen sequenced was peripheral blood. The CDR3 coding sequence is TGTGCCAGCAGCTTCGGCAGGGGGATTTACACCGGGGAGCTGTTTTTT. Its translation: CASSFGRGIYTGELFF.